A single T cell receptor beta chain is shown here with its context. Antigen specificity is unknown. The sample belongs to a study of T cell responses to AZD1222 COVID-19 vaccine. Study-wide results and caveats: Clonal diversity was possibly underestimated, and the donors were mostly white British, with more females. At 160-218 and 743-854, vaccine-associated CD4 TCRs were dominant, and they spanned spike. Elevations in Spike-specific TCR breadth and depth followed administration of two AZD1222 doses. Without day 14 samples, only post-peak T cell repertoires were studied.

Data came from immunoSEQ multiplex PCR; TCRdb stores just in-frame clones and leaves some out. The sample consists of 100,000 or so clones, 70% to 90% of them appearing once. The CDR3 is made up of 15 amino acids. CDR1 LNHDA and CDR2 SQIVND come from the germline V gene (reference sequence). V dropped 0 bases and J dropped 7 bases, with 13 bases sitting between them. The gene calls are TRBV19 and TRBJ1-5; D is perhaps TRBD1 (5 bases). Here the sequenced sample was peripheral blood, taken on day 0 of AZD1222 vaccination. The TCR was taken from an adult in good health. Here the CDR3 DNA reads TGTGCCAGTAGTATAGAGGAGGGGCGCGAACAGCCCCAGCATTTT. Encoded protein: CASSIEEGREQPQHF. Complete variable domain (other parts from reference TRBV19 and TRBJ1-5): DGGITQSPKYLFRKEGQNVTLSCEQNLNHDAMYWYRQDPGQGLRLIYYSQIVNDFQKGDIAEGYSVSREKKESFPLTVTSAQKNPTAFYLCASSIEEGREQPQHFGDGTRLSIL.